Listed here are 5 T cell receptor beta chains from one sample, sequenced in a study of T cell responses to AZD1222 COVID-19 vaccine. This table comes from immunoSEQ multiplex PCR, and its TCRdb copy is limited to in-frame clones, with some not included. The sample has over 130,000 clones; around 90% are singletons. Sequencing used peripheral blood, obtained 28 days after the second dose of the MenACWY control vaccine. These receptors were obtained from an adult who received the MenACWY meningococcal vaccine as a control.

This clone was observed a single time. J is TRBJ2-7 and V is TRBV9; TRBD2 is a possible D gene (5 bases). V lost 0 bases and J lost 9, with 10 bases in between. The germline V gene has CDR1 SGDLS and CDR2 YYNGEE. The CDR3 length is 12 residues. The CDR3 DNA sequence: TGTGCCAGCAGCGTAGACGGACTCCTGCAGTACTTC. This translates into CASSVDGLLQYF.

The CDR3 region has the DNA TGCGCCAGCAGCCGACAGGGGGTCAATGAAAAACTGTTTTTT. It specifies CASSRQGVNEKLFF. The rearrangement links TRBV5-1 to TRBJ1-4, with 9 bases that match TRBD1. The CDR3 loop spans 14 amino acids. The germline CDR1 and CDR2 sequences are SGHRS and YFSETQ. V dropped 4 bases and J dropped 5; count of bases not matched to a gene: 3.

The chain joins TRBV7-2 to TRBJ2-5, with D perhaps being TRBD1 or TRBD2 (5 bases each). V dropped 6 bases and J dropped 1 base, with 12 bases sitting between them. The germline CDR1 and CDR2 sequences are SGHTA and FQGNSA. There are 14 residues in the CDR3. This CDR3 is CASSRGALQETQYF. DNA for the CDR3: TGTGCCAGCAGTCGAGGGGCTCTCCAAGAGACCCAGTACTTC.

This clone was detected a few times. V gene TRBV12-3 or TRBV12-4 combines with J gene TRBJ1-5; 8 nucleotides align to TRBD1. This CDR3 contains 13 residues. Trimming cost V 6 bases and J 4 bases; bases outside gene matches: 2. This chain's CDR3 is CASSRQGNQPQHF. The CDR3 nucleotides read TGTGCCAGCAGCCGACAGGGGAATCAGCCCCAGCATTTT.

The chain uses TRBV27 and TRBJ2-3; D is undetermined. The CDR3 is 11 residues long. Germline loops: CDR1 MNHEY, CDR2 SMNVEV (reference sequence). The germline V and J ends were trimmed by 3 bases and 7 bases, with 5 bases remaining between them. The CDR3 protein is CASSFEYTQYF. CDR3 coding DNA: TGTGCCAGCAGTTTTGAATATACGCAGTATTTT.